Listed here are 6 T cell receptor beta chains from one sample, sequenced in a study of identical twins. TCRdb re-called the 5' RACE reads with MiXCR, one entry per CDR3 protein. Of approximately 500,000 distinct CDR3 sequences in the sample, approximately 25% were seen once. These data were also filed under a second study, of T cells expressing NK-cell markers.

The specimen was CD4+ T cells sorted from blood. These receptors were collected from a woman under 30 in good health.

This chain joins TRBV4-3 and TRBJ1-2; D is unclear. Germline V gives CDR1 LGHNA, CDR2 YSLEER. Deletions cut 3 bases from V and 2 bases from J, with 10 bases between. The CDR3 runs 14 residues. CDR3 DNA: TGCGCCAGCAGCCAGGCGATAGGGAACTATGGCTACACCTTC. This encodes CASSQAIGNYGYTF.

V usage is TRBV27 and J usage is TRBJ2-2, with D perhaps matching TRBD2 (5 bases). CDR1 is MNHEY and CDR2 is SMNVEV in the germline V gene (reference sequence). The CDR3 contains 14 residues. Trimming cost V 7 bases and J 0 bases, with 9 bases left between them. As DNA, the CDR3 is TGTGCCAGCAAGAGGAGGTCGAACACCGGGGAGCTGTTTTTT. This translates into CASKRRSNTGELFF.

V usage is TRBV2 and J usage is TRBJ1-5; unclear D gene. The CDR3 is made up of 13 amino acids. V gave up 4 bases and J gave up 7 bases, with 11 bases separating them. Germline V gives CDR1 SNHLY, CDR2 FYNNEI. CDR3 in DNA: TGTGCCAGCAGTGTAGGTGAGAGACAGCCCCAGCATTTT. Its protein is CASSVGERQPQHF.

The rearrangement uses TRBV12-3 or TRBV12-4 and TRBJ2-7; 8 nucleotides match TRBD1. The CDR3 is 14 amino acids. V gave up 5 bases and J gave up 3 bases; unmatched junction bases: 6. CDR3 residues: CASSSNRGNYEQYF. The CDR3, as DNA: TGTGCCAGCAGTAGTAACAGGGGGAACTACGAGCAGTACTTC.

The rearrangement uses TRBV3-1 and TRBJ2-7, with D unclear. The CDR3 covers 13 residues. Looked up from germline, CDR1 is LGHDT and CDR2 is YNNKEL (reference sequence). The V end lost 0 bases, the J end lost 3 bases, and 6 bases lay between the germline ends. The CDR3 spells CASSQDLYYEQYF. The CDR3, as DNA: TGTGCCAGCAGCCAAGATTTGTACTACGAGCAGTACTTC.

This clonotype was detected only once. The chain combines TRBV20-1 with TRBJ2-3; D gene unclear. The CDR3 extends over 13 amino acids. CDR1 is DFQATT, CDR2 SNEGSKA, per germline (reference sequence). Trimming removed 0 bases from V and 1 base from J, with 5 bases in between. The CDR3 DNA is TGCAGTGCTAGAGATCAAGGCACAGATACGCAGTATTTT. This encodes CSARDQGTDTQYF.